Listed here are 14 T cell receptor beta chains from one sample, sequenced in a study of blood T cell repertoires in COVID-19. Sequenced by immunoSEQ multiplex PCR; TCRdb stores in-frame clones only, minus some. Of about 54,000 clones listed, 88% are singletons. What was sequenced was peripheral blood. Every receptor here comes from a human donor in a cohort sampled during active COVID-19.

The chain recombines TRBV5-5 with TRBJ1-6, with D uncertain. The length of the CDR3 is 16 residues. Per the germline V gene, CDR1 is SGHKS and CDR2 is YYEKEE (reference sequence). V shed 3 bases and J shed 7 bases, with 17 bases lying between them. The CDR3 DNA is TGTGCCAGCAGCTCCCACGAAGACGGGAGGAATTCACCCCTCCACTTT. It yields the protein CASSSHEDGRNSPLHF.

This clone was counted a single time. In DNA, the CDR3 is TGTGCCAGCAGCCCGGGCCAGGACAGGGGGCAAGCTAACTATGGCTACACCTTC. This translates into CASSPGQDRGQANYGYTF. V and J are TRBV7-6 and TRBJ1-2; 11 bases align to TRBD1. The CDR3 runs 18 residues. The V gene's germline CDR1 is SGHVS and CDR2 FNYEAQ. The V and J ends lost 5 bases and 0 bases, in that order; junction bases with no gene match: 11.

CDR3 DNA sequence: TGTGCCAGCAGTGAATCCGTCTACGAGCAGTACTTC. The encoded protein is CASSESVYEQYF. The rearrangement joins TRBV2 to TRBJ2-7, with no clear D. The ends were cut back, 2 bases at V and 3 bases at J, with 5 bases in the middle. Looked up from germline, CDR1 is SNHLY and CDR2 is FYNNEI. The CDR3 has 12 residues.

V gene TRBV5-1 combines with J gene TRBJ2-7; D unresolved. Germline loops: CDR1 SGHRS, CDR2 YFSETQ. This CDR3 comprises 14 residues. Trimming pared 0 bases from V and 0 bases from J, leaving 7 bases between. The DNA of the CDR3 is TGCGCCAGCAGCTTGGACACAAACTCCTACGAGCAGTACTTC. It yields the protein CASSLDTNSYEQYF.

The CDR3 sequence is CASSLVGTLGYTF. CDR3 coding DNA: TGTGCCAGCAGCCTCGTGGGGACTTTGGGCTACACCTTC. This chain uses TRBV6-5 with TRBJ1-2, with a tentative D call TRBD1 (5 bases). This CDR3 has 13 residues. The V gene lost 6 bases and the J gene lost 8 bases, with 16 bases spanning the gap. From germline, CDR1 is MNHEY and CDR2 SVGAGI.

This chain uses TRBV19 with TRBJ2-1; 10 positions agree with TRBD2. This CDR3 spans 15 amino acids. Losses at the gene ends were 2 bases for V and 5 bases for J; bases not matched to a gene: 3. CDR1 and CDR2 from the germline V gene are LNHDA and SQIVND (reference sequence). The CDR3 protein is CASSIKLAGNNEQFF. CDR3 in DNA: TGTGCCAGTAGTATAAAACTAGCGGGGAACAATGAGCAGTTCTTC.

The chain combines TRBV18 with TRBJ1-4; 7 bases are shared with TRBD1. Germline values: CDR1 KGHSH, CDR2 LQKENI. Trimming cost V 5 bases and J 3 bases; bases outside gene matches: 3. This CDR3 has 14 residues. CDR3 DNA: TGTGCCAGCTCAGCGACAGGGCCTAATGAAAAACTGTTTTTT. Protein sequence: CASSATGPNEKLFF.

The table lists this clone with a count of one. The CDR3 loop is CASSQVLMTGEGYTF. The CDR3 region has the DNA TGTGCCAGCAGCCAAGTGTTAATGACAGGGGAAGGCTACACCTTC. This chain joins TRBV3-1 (or the pseudogene TRBV3-2) and TRBJ1-2, with 8 bases aligning to TRBD1. CDR1 is LGHDT, CDR2 YNNKEL, per germline (reference sequence). The ends lost 1 base at V and 8 bases at J; junction bases unmatched: 9. The CDR3 is 15 residues long.

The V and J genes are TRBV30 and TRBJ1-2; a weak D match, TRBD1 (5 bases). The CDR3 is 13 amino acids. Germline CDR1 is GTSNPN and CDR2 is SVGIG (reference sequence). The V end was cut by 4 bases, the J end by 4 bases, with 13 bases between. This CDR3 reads CAWTPDSGYGYTF. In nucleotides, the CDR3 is TGTGCCTGGACCCCAGACAGTGGCTATGGCTACACCTTC.

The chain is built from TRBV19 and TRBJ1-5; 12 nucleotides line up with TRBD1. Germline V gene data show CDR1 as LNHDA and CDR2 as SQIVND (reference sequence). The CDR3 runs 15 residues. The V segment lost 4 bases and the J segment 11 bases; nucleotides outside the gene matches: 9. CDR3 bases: TGTGCCAGTAGTACAGGGACAGGGGGCATCAGGACCCAGCATTTT. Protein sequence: CASSTGTGGIRTQHF. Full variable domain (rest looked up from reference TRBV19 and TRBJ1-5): DGGITQSPKYLFRKEGQNVTLSCEQNLNHDAMYWYRQDPGQGLRLIYYSQIVNDFQKGDIAEGYSVSREKKESFPLTVTSAQKNPTAFYLCASSTGTGGIRTQHFGDGTRLSIL.

The CDR3 region has the DNA TGTGCCAGCAGCTTCCGGGACAGGACCTACGAGCAGTACTTC. Translated: CASSFRDRTYEQYF. This chain links TRBV5-5 with TRBJ2-7; TRBD1 matches 8 bases. The germline CDR1 and CDR2 sequences are SGHKS and YYEKEE (reference sequence). This CDR3 is 14 amino acids long. V lost 2 bases to trimming and J lost 2 bases; unmatched junction nucleotides: 3.

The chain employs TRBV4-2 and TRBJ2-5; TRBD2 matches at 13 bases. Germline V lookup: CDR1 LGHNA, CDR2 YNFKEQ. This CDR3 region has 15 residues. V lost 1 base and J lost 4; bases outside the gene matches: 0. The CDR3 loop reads CASSQGTSGRETQYF. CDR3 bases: TGTGCCAGCAGCCAAGGGACTAGCGGGAGAGAGACCCAGTACTTC.

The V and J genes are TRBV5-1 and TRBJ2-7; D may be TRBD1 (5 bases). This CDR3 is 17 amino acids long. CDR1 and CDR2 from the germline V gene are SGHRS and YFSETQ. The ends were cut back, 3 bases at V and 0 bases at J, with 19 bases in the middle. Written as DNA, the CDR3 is TGCGCCAGCAGCTCTGGACAAACGCTCATGAGCTCCTACGAGCAGTACTTC. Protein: CASSSGQTLMSSYEQYF. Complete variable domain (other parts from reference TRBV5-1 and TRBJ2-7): KAGVTQTPRYLIKTRGQQVTLSCSPISGHRSVSWYQQTPGQGLQFLFEYFSETQRNKGNFPGRFSGRQFSNSRSEMNVSTLELGDSALYLCASSSGQTLMSSYEQYFGPGTRLTVT.

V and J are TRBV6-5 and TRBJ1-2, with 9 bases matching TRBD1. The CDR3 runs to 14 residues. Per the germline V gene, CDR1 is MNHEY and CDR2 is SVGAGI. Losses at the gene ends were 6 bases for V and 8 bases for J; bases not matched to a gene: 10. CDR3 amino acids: CASRAGTGLGGYTF. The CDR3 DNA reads TGTGCCAGCAGGGCCGGGACAGGGCTGGGAGGCTACACCTTC.